This T cell receptor beta chain was observed in a study of technical replicates of blood from a handful of donors. Using immunoSEQ multiplex PCR, the repertoire was profiled, and TCRdb retains in-frame clones only, with some absent. Of about 81,000 clones in the sample, approximately 75% were seen once. V dropped 5 bases and J dropped 4; count of bases not matched to a gene: 11. Germline V gene sequence: CDR1 SGHRS, CDR2 YFSETQ. The CDR3 consists of 15 residues. Sequencing was carried out using PBMCs. The receptor was isolated from a human donor in good health. Some clones in this sample may be carry-over from other donors' samples. The V call is TRBV5-1, the J call TRBJ2-7, with TRBD1 matching over 8 bases. The CDR3 loop is CASRVTGGRGYEQYF. CDR3 nucleotides: TGCGCCAGCAGGGTCACAGGGGGGAGAGGTTACGAGCAGTACTTC.